This TCR beta chain was captured by sequencing in a study of blood T cells in healthy people across ages. A J-beta primer mix and a sample-barcoded 5' primer were used in a second PCR of roughly 6 to 12 cycles. TCRdb re-called the 5' RACE reads with MiXCR, one entry per CDR3 protein. This repertoire shows 2 million or so distinct CDR3 sequences, roughly 50% found once; its top ten account for about 2.1%. The CDR3 is 18 residues long. V was trimmed by 2 bases and J by 2 bases, leaving 22 bases between them. Germline V lookup: CDR1 DFQATT, CDR2 SNEGSKA (reference sequence). The receptor comes from a middle-aged woman in good health. The chain recombines TRBV20-1 with TRBJ2-1; D gene uncertain. What was sequenced was blood. In DNA form, the CDR3 reads TGCAGTGCTAGACCCCTCTCCTCCCCAAGCTTTCCCTACAATGAGCAGTTCTTC. Translating gives CSARPLSSPSFPYNEQFF.